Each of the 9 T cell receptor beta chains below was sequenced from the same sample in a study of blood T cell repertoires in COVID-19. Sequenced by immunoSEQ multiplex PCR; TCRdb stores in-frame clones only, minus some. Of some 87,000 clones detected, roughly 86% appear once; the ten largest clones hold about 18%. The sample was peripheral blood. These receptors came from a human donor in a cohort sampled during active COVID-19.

CDR3 loop: CASSLATGGTEQYF. The CDR3 DNA follows: TGTGCCAGCAGCCTCGCGACAGGGGGCACCGAGCAGTACTTC. The rearrangement links TRBV5-5 to TRBJ2-7, with TRBD1 matching 10 bases. The V gene end was trimmed by 4 bases and the J gene end by 6 bases; junction bases not matched to a gene: 7. The germline gives CDR1 SGHKS, CDR2 YYEKEE (reference sequence). The length of the CDR3 is 14 residues.

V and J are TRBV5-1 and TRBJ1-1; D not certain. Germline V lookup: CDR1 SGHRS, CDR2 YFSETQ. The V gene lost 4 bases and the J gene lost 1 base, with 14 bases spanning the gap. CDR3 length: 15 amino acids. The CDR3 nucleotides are TGCGCCAGCAGCCCCCTCTCGCCGGGGAACACTGAAGCTTTCTTT. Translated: CASSPLSPGNTEAFF.

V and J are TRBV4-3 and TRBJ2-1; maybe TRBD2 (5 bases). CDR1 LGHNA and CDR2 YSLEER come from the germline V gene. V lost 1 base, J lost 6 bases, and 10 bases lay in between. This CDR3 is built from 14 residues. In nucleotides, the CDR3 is TGCGCCAGCAGCCAAGGTCCGGGATCCAATGAGCAGTTCTTC. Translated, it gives CASSQGPGSNEQFF.

In DNA, the CDR3 is TGTGCCTCCGGGACAGGGGGCTTGAAGACCCAGTACTTC. Translating it yields CASGTGGLKTQYF. The chain combines TRBV30 with TRBJ2-5, with 12 bases fitting TRBD1. This CDR3 contains 13 residues. J was trimmed by 6 bases and V by 7 bases; bases with no gene match: 6. From germline, CDR1 is GTSNPN and CDR2 SVGIG (reference sequence).

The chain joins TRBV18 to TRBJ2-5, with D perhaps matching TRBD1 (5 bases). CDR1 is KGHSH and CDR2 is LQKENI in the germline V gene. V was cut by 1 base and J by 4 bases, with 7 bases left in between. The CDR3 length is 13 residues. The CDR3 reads CASSPQGIETQYF. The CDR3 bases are TGTGCCAGCTCACCACAGGGGATAGAGACCCAGTACTTC.

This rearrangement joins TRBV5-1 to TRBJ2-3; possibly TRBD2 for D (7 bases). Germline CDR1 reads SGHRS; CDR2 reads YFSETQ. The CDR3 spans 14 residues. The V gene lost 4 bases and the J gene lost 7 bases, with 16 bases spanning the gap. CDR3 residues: CASSEGGGANTQYF. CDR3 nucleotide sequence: TGCGCCAGCAGCGAAGGAGGGGGGGCAAATACGCAGTATTTT.

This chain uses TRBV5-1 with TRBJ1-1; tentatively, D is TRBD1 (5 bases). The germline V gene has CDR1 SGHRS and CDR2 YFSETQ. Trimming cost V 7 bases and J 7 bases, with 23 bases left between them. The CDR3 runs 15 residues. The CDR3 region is CASGESGFRGSEAFF. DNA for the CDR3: TGCGCCAGCGGTGAATCAGGGTTTCGGGGGAGTGAAGCTTTCTTT.

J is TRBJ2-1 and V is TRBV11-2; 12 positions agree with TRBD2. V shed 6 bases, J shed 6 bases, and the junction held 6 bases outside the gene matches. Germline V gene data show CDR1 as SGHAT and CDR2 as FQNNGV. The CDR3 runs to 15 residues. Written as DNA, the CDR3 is TGTGCCAGCAGACGAGGACTAGCGGGAAGCAATGAGCAGTTCTTC. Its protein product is CASRRGLAGSNEQFF.

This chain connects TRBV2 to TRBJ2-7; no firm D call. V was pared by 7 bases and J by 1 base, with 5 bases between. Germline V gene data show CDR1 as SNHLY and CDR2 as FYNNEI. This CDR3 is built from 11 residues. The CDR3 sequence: CASTVSYEQYF. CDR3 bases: TGTGCCAGCACCGTATCCTACGAGCAGTACTTC. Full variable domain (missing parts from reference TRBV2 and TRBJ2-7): EPEVTQTPSHQVTQMGQEVILRCVPISNHLYFYWYRQILGQKVEFLVSFYNNEISEKSEIFDDQFSVERPDGSNFTLKIRSTKLEDSAMYFCASTVSYEQYFGPGTRLTVT.